This T cell receptor (beta chain) was captured in a study of OX40 agonist ivuxolimab in advanced cancers. Data came from immunoSEQ multiplex PCR; TCRdb stores just in-frame clones and leaves some out. The sample records 3,300 or so clones, about 73% being singletons. The CDR3 runs to 16 residues. V lost 0 bases and J lost 4, with 15 bases in between. CDR1 WSHSY and CDR2 SAAADI come from the germline V gene. The chain employs TRBV10-2 and TRBJ2-5; perhaps TRBD2 as D (7 bases). This receptor was taken from an adult with an advanced solid tumor such as melanoma, head and neck, liver or kidney cancer. The sequenced sample was CD4+ or CD8+ T cells sorted from blood, obtained in a trial of the OX40 agonist ivuxolimab. The CDR3 region has the DNA TGCGCCAGCAGTGAGTCTCTCGGGGGGCCCCCAGAGACCCAGTACTTC. The encoded protein is CASSESLGGPPETQYF.